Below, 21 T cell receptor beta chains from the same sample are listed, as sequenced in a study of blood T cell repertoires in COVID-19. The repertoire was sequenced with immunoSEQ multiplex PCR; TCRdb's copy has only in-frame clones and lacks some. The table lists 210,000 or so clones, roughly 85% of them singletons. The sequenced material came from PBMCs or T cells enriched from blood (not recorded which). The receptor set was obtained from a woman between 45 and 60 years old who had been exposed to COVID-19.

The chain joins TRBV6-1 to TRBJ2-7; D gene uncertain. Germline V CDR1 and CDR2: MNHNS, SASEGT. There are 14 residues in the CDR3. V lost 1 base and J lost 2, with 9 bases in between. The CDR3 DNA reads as TGTGCCAGCAGTGAAGACACGGGTCCCTACGAGCAGTACTTC. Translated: CASSEDTGPYEQYF.

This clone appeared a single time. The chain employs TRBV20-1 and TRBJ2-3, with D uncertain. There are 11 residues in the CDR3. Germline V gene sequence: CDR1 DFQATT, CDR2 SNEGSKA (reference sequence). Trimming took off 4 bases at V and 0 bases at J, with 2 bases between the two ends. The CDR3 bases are TGCAGTGCTATAAGCACAGATACGCAGTATTTT. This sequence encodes CSAISTDTQYF.

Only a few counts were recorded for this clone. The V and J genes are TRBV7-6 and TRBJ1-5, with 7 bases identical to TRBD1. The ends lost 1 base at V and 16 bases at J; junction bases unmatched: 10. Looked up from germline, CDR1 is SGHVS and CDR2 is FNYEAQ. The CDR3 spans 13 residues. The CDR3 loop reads CASSLELGTDQHF. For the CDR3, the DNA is TGTGCCAGCAGCTTAGAATTGGGGACAGACCAACATTTT.

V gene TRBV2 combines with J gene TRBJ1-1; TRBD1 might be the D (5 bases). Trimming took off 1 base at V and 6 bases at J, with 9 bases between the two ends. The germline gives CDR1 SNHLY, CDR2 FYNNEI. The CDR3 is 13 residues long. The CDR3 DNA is TGTGCCAGCAGTGAAGGGGGCTGGGCTGAAGCTTTCTTT. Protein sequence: CASSEGGWAEAFF.

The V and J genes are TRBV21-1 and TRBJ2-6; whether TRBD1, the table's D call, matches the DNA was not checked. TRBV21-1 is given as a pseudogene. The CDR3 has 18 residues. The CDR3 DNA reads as TGTGCCAGCAGCTCTCCGGGACAGGGGTTATCAGGGGCCAACGTCCTGACTTTC. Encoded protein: CASSSPGQGLSGANVLTF.

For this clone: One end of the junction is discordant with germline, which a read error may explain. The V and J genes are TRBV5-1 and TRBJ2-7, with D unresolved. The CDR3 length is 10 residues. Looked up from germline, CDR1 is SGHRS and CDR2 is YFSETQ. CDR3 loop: CASSLPEKYF. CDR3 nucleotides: TGCGCCAGCAGCCTTCCCGAGAAGTACTTC.

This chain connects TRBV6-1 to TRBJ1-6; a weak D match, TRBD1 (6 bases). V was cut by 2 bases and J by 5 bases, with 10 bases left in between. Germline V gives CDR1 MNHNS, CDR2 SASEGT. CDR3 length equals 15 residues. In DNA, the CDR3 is TGTGCCAGCAGTGAATTTCAGGGGAATAATTCACCCCTCCACTTT. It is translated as CASSEFQGNNSPLHF.

CDR3 bases: TGTGCCAGCAGCTTAGTCGCTAGCGGGGGGAGAGATACGCAGTATTTT. Amino acid sequence: CASSLVASGGRDTQYF. The gene calls are TRBV7-8 and TRBJ2-3; 11 bases line up with TRBD2. Germline trimming cut 1 base from V and 5 bases from J; bases unmatched to any gene: 5. Germline CDR1 SGHVS, CDR2 FQNEAQ. This CDR3 is 16 amino acids long.

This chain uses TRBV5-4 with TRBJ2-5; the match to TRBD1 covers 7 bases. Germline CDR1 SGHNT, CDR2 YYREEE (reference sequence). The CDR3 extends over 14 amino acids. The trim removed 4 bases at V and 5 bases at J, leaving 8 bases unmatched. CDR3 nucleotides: TGTGCCAGCAGCCCGGGACAGAATAGGGAGACCCAGTACTTC. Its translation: CASSPGQNRETQYF.

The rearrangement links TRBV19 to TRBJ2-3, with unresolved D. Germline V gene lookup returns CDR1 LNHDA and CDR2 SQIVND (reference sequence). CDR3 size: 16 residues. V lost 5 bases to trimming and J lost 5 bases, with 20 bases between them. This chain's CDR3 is CASSSPMESHVDTQYF. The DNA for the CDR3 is TGTGCCAGTAGTTCTCCCATGGAGTCCCACGTAGATACGCAGTATTTT. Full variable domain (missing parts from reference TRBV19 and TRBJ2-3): DGGITQSPKYLFRKEGQNVTLSCEQNLNHDAMYWYRQDPGQGLRLIYYSQIVNDFQKGDIAEGYSVSREKKESFPLTVTSAQKNPTAFYLCASSSPMESHVDTQYFGPGTRLTVL.

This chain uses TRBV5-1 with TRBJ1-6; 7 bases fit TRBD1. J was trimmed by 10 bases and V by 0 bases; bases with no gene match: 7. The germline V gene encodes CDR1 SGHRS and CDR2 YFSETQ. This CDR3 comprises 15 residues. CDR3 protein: CASSLAPQGGSPLHF. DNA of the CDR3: TGCGCCAGCAGCTTGGCCCCGCAGGGGGGATCACCCCTCCACTTT.

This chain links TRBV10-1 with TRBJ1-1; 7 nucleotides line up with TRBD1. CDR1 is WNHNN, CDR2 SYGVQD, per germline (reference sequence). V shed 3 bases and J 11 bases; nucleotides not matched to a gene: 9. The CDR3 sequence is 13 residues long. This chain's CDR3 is CASSDSPGQRAFF. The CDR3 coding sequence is TGCGCCAGCAGTGATTCCCCGGGACAGCGCGCTTTCTTT.

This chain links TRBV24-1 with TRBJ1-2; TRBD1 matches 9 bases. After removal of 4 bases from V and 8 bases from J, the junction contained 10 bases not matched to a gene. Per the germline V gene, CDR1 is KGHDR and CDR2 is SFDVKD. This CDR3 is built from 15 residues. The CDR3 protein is CATSDPGQGSRGYTF. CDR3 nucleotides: TGTGCCACCAGTGACCCGGGACAGGGCTCTAGGGGCTACACCTTC.

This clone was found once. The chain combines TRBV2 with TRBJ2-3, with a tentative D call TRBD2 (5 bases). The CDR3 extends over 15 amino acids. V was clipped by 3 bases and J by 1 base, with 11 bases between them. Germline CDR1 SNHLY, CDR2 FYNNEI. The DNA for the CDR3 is TGTGCCAGCAGTGATAAGCGGCGGGGCACAGATACGCAGTATTTT. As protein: CASSDKRRGTDTQYF.

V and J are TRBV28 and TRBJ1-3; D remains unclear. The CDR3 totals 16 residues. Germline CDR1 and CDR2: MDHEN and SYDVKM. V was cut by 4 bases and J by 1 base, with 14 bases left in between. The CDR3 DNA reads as TGTGCCAGCAGTTCCTTTTTGGGAGGATCTGGAAACACCATATATTTT. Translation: CASSSFLGGSGNTIYF.

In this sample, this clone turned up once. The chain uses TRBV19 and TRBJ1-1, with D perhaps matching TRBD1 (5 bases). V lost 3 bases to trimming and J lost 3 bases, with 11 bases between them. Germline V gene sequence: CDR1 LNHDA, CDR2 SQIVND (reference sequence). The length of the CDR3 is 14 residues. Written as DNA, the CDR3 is TGTGCCAGTAGTATTCGCAGGGAGGACACTGAAGCTTTCTTT. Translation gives CASSIRREDTEAFF.

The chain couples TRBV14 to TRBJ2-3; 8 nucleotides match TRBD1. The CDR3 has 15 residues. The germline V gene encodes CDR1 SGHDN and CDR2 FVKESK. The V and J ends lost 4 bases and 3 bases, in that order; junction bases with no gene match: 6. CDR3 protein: CASSPTGDGTDTQYF. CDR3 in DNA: TGTGCCAGCAGCCCGACAGGGGACGGGACAGATACGCAGTATTTT.

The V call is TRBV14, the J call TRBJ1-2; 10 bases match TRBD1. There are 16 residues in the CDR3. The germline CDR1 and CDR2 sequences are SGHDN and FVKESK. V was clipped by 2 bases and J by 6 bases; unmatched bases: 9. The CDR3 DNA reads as TGTGCCAGCAGCCAACCTTTGACAGGGGGCATAGATGGCTACACCTTC. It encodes CASSQPLTGGIDGYTF.

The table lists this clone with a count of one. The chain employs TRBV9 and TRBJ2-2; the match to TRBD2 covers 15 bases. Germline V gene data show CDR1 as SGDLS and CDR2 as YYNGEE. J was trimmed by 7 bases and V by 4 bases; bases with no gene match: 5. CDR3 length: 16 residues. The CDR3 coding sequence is TGTGCCAGCAGCATCGGGACTAGCGGGGGGATCGGGGAGCTGTTTTTT. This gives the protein CASSIGTSGGIGELFF. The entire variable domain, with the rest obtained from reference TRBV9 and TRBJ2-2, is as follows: DSGVTQTPKHLITATGQRVTLRCSPRSGDLSVYWYQQSLDQGLQFLIQYYNGEERAKGNILERFSAQQFPDLHSELNLSSLELGDSALYFCASSIGTSGGIGELFFGEGSRLTVL.

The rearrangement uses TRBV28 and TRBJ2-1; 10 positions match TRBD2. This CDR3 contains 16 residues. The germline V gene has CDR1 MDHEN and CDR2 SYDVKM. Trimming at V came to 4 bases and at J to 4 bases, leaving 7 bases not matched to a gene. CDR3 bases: TGTGCCAGCAGTTCCCGAACTAGCGGGATATACAATGAGCAGTTCTTC. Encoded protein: CASSSRTSGIYNEQFF. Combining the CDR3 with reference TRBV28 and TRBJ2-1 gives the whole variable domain DVKVTQSSRYLVKRTGEKVFLECVQDMDHENMFWYRQDPGLGLRLIYFSYDVKMKEKGDIPEGYSVSREKKERFSLILESASTNQTSMYLCASSSRTSGIYNEQFFGPGTRLTVL.

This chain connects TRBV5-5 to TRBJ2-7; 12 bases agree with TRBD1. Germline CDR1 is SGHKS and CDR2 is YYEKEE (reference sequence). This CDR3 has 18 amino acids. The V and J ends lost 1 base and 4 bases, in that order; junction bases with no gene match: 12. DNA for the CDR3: TGTGCCAGCAGCTTGTTCATAGAGGGACAGGGGGCCGAATACGAGCAGTACTTC. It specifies CASSLFIEGQGAEYEQYF.